This TCR beta chain was recorded in a study of T cell responses to AZD1222 COVID-19 vaccine (dated by TCRdb to the early 2020s). In the study overall: AZD1222 recipients with second doses at about 4 weeks or about 12 weeks were pooled, because spike-specific TCR depth and breadth did not differ between schedules. TCR sequencing was performed for more than 230 trial participants, of whom roughly 200 were given two doses of AZD1222 and some 26 were given two doses of MenACWY control vaccine. Trial participants were enrolled by age into subgroups of 18-55, 56-69 and 70-plus years, and 148, 28 and 57 TCR-sequenced participants, respectively, were included in these subgroups.

What the research found in general, with its limitations: Reportedly, almost half of the unique spike-specific TCRs recognized epitopes lying outside the regions that are mutated in the B.1.351 and B.1.1.7 variants. After two AZD1222 doses, spike-specific TCR breadth and depth were significantly higher than at day 0 and than in MenACWY recipients. Participants were mostly white British, with more females than males. The authors suggested clonal diversity may have been underestimated. Vaccine-associated CD4 TCRs spanned the whole spike protein, with dominant responses in regions 160-218 and 743-854. Conclusions about previously exposed vaccinees were limited because only six AZD1222 recipients were SARS-CoV-2 seropositive at baseline. The 56-69-year group was small, and its depth increase did not reach significance, likely because of low power. No day 14 peak-response samples were available, so repertoires were characterized only after the peak T cell response.

The CDR3 has 15 amino acids, counting the end cysteine and phenylalanine. The kept DNA is CDR3 alone, 45 bases in frame from the first base. V is clipped by 0 bases and J by 6 bases, and the sequence between their germline boundaries is 11 bases long. CDR1 and CDR2, per the germline V gene, are MNHEY and SVGAGI. A word on this clone: The antigen this receptor binds is unknown. The input lacks base qualities; no much larger clone sits a single base away.

The intended sense of this specimen's time point label: baseline before first vaccination. Samples from vaccinated people were obtained from the UK trials COV001 and COV002, which included a single-blind randomized controlled phase 2/3 trial of AZD1222 (ChAdOx1 nCoV-19) in healthy adults. For TCRbeta chain sequencing, PBMC samples from trial participants were taken at day 0 and at day 28 after the second dose. The CDR3 regions of human TCRbeta chains were analyzed by immunosequencing. In the original analysis: Repertoire TCRs were matched against a reference library of SARS-CoV-2-specific TCRs generated with the MIRA antigen-specificity platform. Breadth was defined as the fraction of unique TCRs that were SARS-CoV-2-associated. Depth was defined as the fraction of total T cells that were SARS-CoV-2-associated. Using the MIRA data, every spike-specific TCR was mapped to the spike region that the TCR reacted to and assigned to either a CD4 or a CD8 class. Log10-transformed breadth and depth values were compared by one-way ANOVA with Sidak's multiple comparisons tests. Sourced from immuneACCESS, this table was stored by TCRdb with only in-frame sequences that have V and J called. A share of the clones is absent; for the studies checked, an unresolved V gene accounts for under half, and the remainder has no known explanation. V, J and clone size derive from that table, while D and trimming were established from the DNA sequence. Present in this sample are about 78,000 clones, about nine tenths of which were seen just once. Under 25% of the sample is held by the ten biggest clonotypes.

The starting material was peripheral blood, obtained on day 0 of AZD1222 vaccination. The chain is assembled from TRBV6-5 and TRBJ1-4, with TRBD1 as a weak D call on 5 bases. This sequence was found in an adult in good health. The CDR3 has the sequence CASSYSGGEDEKLFF. DNA sequence: TGTGCCAGCAGTTACTCGGGGGGGGAGGATGAAAAACTGTTTTTT.